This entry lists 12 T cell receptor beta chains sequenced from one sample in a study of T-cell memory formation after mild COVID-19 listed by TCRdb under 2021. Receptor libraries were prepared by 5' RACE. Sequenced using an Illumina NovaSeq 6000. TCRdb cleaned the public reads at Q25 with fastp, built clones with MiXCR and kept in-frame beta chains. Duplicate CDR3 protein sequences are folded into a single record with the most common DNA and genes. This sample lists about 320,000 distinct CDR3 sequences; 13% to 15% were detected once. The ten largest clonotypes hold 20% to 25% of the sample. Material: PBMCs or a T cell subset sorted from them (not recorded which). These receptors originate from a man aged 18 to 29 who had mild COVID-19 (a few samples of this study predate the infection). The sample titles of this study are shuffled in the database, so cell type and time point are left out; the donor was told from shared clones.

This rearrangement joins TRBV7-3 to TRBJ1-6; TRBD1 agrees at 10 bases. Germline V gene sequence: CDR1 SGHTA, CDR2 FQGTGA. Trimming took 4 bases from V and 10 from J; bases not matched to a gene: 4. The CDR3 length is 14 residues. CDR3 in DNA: TGTGCCAGCAGCTCGACAGGGGGCGAGTCACCCCTCCACTTT. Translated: CASSSTGGESPLHF.

The CDR3 protein is CASSRTSSRSTDTQYF. Here the CDR3 DNA reads TGCGCCAGCAGCCGCACGTCTAGCAGAAGCACAGATACGCAGTATTTT. The chain has TRBV5-1 and TRBJ2-3; D perhaps matches TRBD2 (5 bases). Germline CDR1 is SGHRS and CDR2 is YFSETQ. The ends were cut back, 4 bases at V and 0 bases at J, with 15 bases in the middle. CDR3 length: 16 residues.

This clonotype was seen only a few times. CDR3 nucleotide sequence: TGTGCCAGCAGCGTAGATCCGGGACTAGTAGGGAATGAGCAGTTCTTC. It yields the protein CASSVDPGLVGNEQFF. The chain combines TRBV9 with TRBJ2-1; 8 bases are a match to TRBD2. Trimming at V came to 0 bases and at J to 7 bases, leaving 9 bases not matched to a gene. Germline lookup yields CDR1 SGDLS and CDR2 YYNGEE. The CDR3 is made up of 16 amino acids.

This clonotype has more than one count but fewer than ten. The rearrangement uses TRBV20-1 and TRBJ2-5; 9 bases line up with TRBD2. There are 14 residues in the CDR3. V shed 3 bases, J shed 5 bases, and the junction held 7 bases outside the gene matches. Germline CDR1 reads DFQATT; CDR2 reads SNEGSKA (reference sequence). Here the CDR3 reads CSASAGLASETQYF. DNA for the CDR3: TGCAGTGCTAGCGCGGGACTAGCTTCGGAGACCCAGTACTTC.

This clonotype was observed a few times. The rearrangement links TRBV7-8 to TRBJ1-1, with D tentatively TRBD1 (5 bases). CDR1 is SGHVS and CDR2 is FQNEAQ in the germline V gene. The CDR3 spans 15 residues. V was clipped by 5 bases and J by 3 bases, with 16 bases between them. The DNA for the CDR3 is TGTGCCAGCAGCATGTACAGGATTAGGGACACTGAAGCTTTCTTT. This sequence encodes CASSMYRIRDTEAFF.

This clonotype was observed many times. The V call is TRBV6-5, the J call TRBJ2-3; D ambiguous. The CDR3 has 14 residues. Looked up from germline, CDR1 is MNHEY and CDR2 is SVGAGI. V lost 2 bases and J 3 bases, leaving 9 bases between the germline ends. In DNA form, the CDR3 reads TGTGCCAGCAGTTACCGCGCCGGGACAGATACGCAGTATTTT. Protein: CASSYRAGTDTQYF.

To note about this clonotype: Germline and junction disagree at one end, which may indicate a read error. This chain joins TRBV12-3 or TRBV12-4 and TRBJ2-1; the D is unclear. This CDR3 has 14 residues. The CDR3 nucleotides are TGTGCCAGCAGTTTCGTCACCTCCTACCATGAGCAGTTCTTC. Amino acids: CASSFVTSYHEQFF.

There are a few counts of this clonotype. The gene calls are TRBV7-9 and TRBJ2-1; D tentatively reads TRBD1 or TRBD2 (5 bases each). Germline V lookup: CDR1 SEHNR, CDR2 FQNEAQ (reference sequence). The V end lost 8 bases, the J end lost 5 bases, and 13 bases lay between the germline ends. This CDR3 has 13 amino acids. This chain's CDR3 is CASSPGLNNEQFF. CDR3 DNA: TGTGCCAGCTCCCCGGGGCTGAACAATGAGCAGTTCTTC. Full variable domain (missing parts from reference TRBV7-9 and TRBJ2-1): DTGVSQNPRHKITKRGQNVTFRCDPISEHNRLYWYRQTLGQGPEFLTYFQNEAQLEKSRLLSDRFSAERPKGSFSTLEIQRTEQGDSAMYLCASSPGLNNEQFFGPGTRLTVL.

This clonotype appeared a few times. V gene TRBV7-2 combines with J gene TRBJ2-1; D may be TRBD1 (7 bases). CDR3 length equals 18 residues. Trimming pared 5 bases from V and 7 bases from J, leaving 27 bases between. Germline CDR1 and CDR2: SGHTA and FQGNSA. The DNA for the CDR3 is TGTGCCAGCAGCCTTGGGGGGCCGGGACAGAGAAAGTGGAATGAGCAGTTCTTC. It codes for CASSLGGPGQRKWNEQFF.

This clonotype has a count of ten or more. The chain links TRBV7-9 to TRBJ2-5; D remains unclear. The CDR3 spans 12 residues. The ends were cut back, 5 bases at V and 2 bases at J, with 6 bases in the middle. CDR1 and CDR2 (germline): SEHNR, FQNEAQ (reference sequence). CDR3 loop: CASSRRQETQYF. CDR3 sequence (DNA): TGTGCCAGCAGCCGGCGTCAAGAGACCCAGTACTTC.

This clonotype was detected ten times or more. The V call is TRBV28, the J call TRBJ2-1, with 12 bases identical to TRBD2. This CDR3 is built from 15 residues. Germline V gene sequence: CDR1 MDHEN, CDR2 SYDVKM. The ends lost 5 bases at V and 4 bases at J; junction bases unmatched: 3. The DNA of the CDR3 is TGTGCCAGCAGTGCACTAGCGGGGGGATACAATGAGCAGTTCTTC. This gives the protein CASSALAGGYNEQFF.

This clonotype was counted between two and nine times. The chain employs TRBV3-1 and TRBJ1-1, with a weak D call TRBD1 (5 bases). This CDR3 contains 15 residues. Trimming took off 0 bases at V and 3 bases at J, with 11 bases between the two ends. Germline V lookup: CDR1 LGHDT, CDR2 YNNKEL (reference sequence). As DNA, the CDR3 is TGTGCCAGCAGCCAAGAGGGACGCGGGGACACTGAAGCTTTCTTT. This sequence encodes CASSQEGRGDTEAFF.